Listed below are T cell receptor beta chains from one sample, sequenced in a study of blood T cell repertoires in COVID-19. The table came from immunoSEQ multiplex PCR; TCRdb's copy has only in-frame clones and leaves some out. Here the sample spans approximately 200,000 clones, approximately 83% being singletons. Sequencing was performed on peripheral blood. The receptors shown here come from a young woman who had recovered from COVID-19. Each CDR3 is given with its conserved first and last residue. A D gene is named only where the DNA matches it firmly. Only part of the rows carry a size: once, few, many, or a class if the clone is expanded.

v_call	d_call	j_call	clone_size	cdr3_nt	cdr3_aa
TRBV11-2	NA	TRBJ2-7	NA	TGTGCCAGCAGCTTAGGACCTCGAGGCTACGAGCAGTACTTC	CASSLGPRGYEQYF
TRBV5-6	TRBD2	TRBJ2-3	NA	TGTGCCAGCAGCTTAGGTAGCGGGAGTTTCGATACGCAGTATTTT	CASSLGSGSFDTQYF
TRBV19	NA	TRBJ2-5	NA	TGTGCCAGTAGTATGAGACAAGAGACCCAGTACTTC	CASSMRQETQYF
TRBV3-1/TRBV3-2	NA	TRBJ1-3	NA	TGTGCCAGCATCGCGGGAAACACCATATATTTT	CASIAGNTIYF
TRBV9	NA	TRBJ1-6	once	TGTGCCAGCAGCGGGGTGCAGGGCATCCATAATTCACCCCTCCACTTT	CASSGVQGIHNSPLHF
TRBV7-9	TRBD1	TRBJ1-1	NA	TGTGCCAGCAGCTTCGCAGGGGGGACAGGGGCCGCGGGTGCTTTCTTT	CASSFAGGTGAAGAFF
TRBV6-5	NA	TRBJ1-1	NA	TGTGCCAGCAGCTACCCGGCCGCGGCTGAAGCTTTCTTT	CASSYPAAAEAFF
TRBV27	NA	TRBJ2-3	NA	TGTGCCACCGCTGGGACCTATCGGCGGGAAGGGTTCACAGATACGCAGTATTTT	CATAGTYRREGFTDTQYF
TRBV28	TRBD1	TRBJ2-3	NA	TGTGCCAGCAGTTTTGTGCAGGGGGCGGTTACAGATACGCAGTATTTT	CASSFVQGAVTDTQYF
TRBV5-1	NA	TRBJ2-1	NA	TGCGCCAGCAGCTGGGAGATGAGCTCGGCGCAGTTCTTC	CASSWEMSSAQFF
TRBV7-3	TRBD2	TRBJ2-2	NA	TGTGCCAGCAGCCCAGGACTAGCGGGATACACCGGGGAGCTGTTTTTT	CASSPGLAGYTGELFF
TRBV30	NA	TRBJ2-7	once	TGTGCCTGTGACATTTTCTCCTACGAGCAGTACTTC	CACDIFSYEQYF
TRBV10-1	NA	TRBJ1-5	NA	TGCGCCAGCAGTGAAAGGAGGGGCGGCAATCAGCCCCAGCATTTT	CASSERRGGNQPQHF
TRBV2	NA	TRBJ2-5	NA	TGTGCCAGCACCCTAAAAGAGACCCAGTACTTC	CASTLKETQYF
TRBV9	NA	TRBJ2-3	NA	TGTGCCAGCAGCGGAGGAGATACGCAGTATTTT	CASSGGDTQYF
TRBV6-4	TRBD2	TRBJ2-3	once	TGTGCCAGCAGTGCGGGGGTAGCGGGAGGGCCGTATACAGATACGCAGTATTTT	CASSAGVAGGPYTDTQYF
TRBV28	TRBD2	TRBJ2-1	NA	TGTGCCAGCAGTTTTCCCGGGGGGGCGGGAGGAAGGTACAATGAGCAGTTCTTC	CASSFPGGAGGRYNEQFF
TRBV6-2/TRBV6-3	NA	TRBJ2-7	few	TGTGCCAGCAGTTACGTCTATTACGGGAGAGCGAACGAGCAGTACTTC	CASSYVYYGRANEQYF
TRBV28	TRBD1	TRBJ1-1	NA	TGTGCCAGCCATCCCGACAGGGTTCGGACTGAAGCTTTCTTT	CASHPDRVRTEAFF
TRBV28	TRBD1	TRBJ2-3	NA	TGTGCCGCCTTGGGGACAGGGGTCCCAGATACGCAGTATTTT	CAALGTGVPDTQYF
TRBV5-5	NA	TRBJ2-3	NA	TGTGCCAGCAGCTTGGACAGCCCACTCCCCTGGGATACGCAGTATTTT	CASSLDSPLPWDTQYF
TRBV19	NA	TRBJ1-1	few	TGTGCCAGTAGTTCAGGGTTGAACACTGAAGCTTTCTTT	CASSSGLNTEAFF
TRBV29-1	TRBD1	TRBJ1-2	NA	TGCAGCGTTGAAGCCGCAGGGGGCGACTATGGCTACACCTTC	CSVEAAGGDYGYTF
TRBV19	TRBD2	TRBJ2-2	NA	TGTGCCAGTCTTCGGGAGGGCCACGCCGGGGAGCTGTTTTTT	CASLREGHAGELFF
TRBV5-1	TRBD1	TRBJ2-3	NA	TGCGCCAGCTCCGACGGACAGGGAGGCACAGATACGCAGTATTTT	CASSDGQGGTDTQYF
TRBV28	NA	TRBJ2-7	many	TGTGCCAGCAGTCCACGGAGGGTTCTTTCTTCCTACGAGCAGTACTTC	CASSPRRVLSSYEQYF